Presented here are 27 T cell receptor beta chains from one specimen sequenced in a study of T cell changes during pregnancy in multiple sclerosis. The method was immunoSEQ multiplex PCR; TCRdb's version includes in-frame clones alone and lacks a portion of them. The sample consists of under 100,000 clones, around 93% of them appearing once. The sample here was peripheral blood, taken in the third trimester of pregnancy. Receptor source: a female donor with multiple sclerosis, enrolled in a pregnancy study.

This chain links TRBV6-5 with TRBJ2-1, with TRBD2 identical over 8 bases. The germline V gene encodes CDR1 MNHEY and CDR2 SVGAGI. V gave up 0 bases and J gave up 3 bases; unmatched junction bases: 1. The CDR3 length is 15 residues. The CDR3: CASSYSRGDYNEQFF. CDR3 DNA: TGTGCCAGCAGTTACTCGCGGGGGGACTACAATGAGCAGTTCTTC.

V and J are TRBV19 and TRBJ1-2; possibly TRBD1 for D (6 bases). The CDR3 sequence is 14 residues long. Per germline, CDR1 LNHDA and CDR2 SQIVND (reference sequence). Between the trimmed V and J ends, which lost 8 bases and 1 base, there was a span of 14 bases. CDR3 bases: TGTGCCAGTCGTACAGGGCATATTAACTATGGCTACACCTTC. This sequence encodes CASRTGHINYGYTF.

The chain combines TRBV2 with TRBJ2-2; D remains unclear. The CDR3 consists of 13 residues. The germline gives CDR1 SNHLY, CDR2 FYNNEI. V was shortened by 4 bases and J by 3 bases, with 6 bases between the two germline ends. The CDR3 spells CASSVVYTGELFF. CDR3 DNA sequence: TGTGCCAGCAGTGTTGTCTACACCGGGGAGCTGTTTTTT.

The gene calls are TRBV7-9 and TRBJ1-1, with D maybe TRBD1 (6 bases). Germline-derived CDR1 and CDR2 are SEHNR and FQNEAQ (reference sequence). Trimming left V 5 bases short and J 0 bases short, with 10 bases between. The CDR3 consists of 14 residues. The CDR3 sequence: CASSRDTMNTEAFF. CDR3 DNA: TGTGCCAGCAGCCGGGACACCATGAACACTGAAGCTTTCTTT.

J is TRBJ2-2 and V is TRBV4-1; 10 nucleotides agree with TRBD2. V lost 2 bases to trimming and J lost 15 bases; unmatched junction nucleotides: 9. Germline V gives CDR1 MGHRA, CDR2 YSYEKL. The CDR3 runs 14 residues. CDR3 region: CASSQTSGTGGMFF. The DNA for the CDR3 is TGCGCCAGCAGCCAAACTAGCGGGACCGGGGGCATGTTTTTT.

V is TRBV6-6 and J is TRBJ1-1, with D perhaps TRBD1 (5 bases). This CDR3 contains 13 residues. The germline gives CDR1 MNHNY, CDR2 SVGAGI (reference sequence). Trimming left V 0 bases short and J 7 bases short, with 9 bases between. The DNA for the CDR3 is TGTGCCAGCAGTTACTCCTCAGGGTATGAAGCTTTCTTT. Translated, it gives CASSYSSGYEAFF.

The V gene is TRBV27, the J gene TRBJ1-4; D gene unclear. Germline CDR1 and CDR2: MNHEY and SMNVEV (reference sequence). The ends were cut back, 3 bases at V and 1 base at J, with 9 bases in the middle. This CDR3 spans 15 amino acids. The CDR3 sequence: CASSFSGITNEKLFF. In DNA form, the CDR3 reads TGTGCCAGCAGTTTTTCGGGGATAACTAATGAAAAACTGTTTTTT.

This clone was picked up one time. The chain is built from TRBV5-6 and TRBJ2-4; 8 nucleotides align to TRBD1. The CDR3 is 15 amino acids. The germline gives CDR1 SGHDT, CDR2 YYEEEE. With V trimmed by 2 bases and J by 3 bases, 4 bases remained unmatched. The CDR3 loop reads CASSFPGQGKNIQYF. CDR3 sequence (DNA): TGTGCCAGCAGCTTCCCAGGACAGGGCAAAAACATTCAGTACTTC.

The sample holds one count of this clone. The chain couples TRBV29-1 to TRBJ2-6, with TRBD2 as a possible D gene (5 bases). Germline values: CDR1 SQVTM, CDR2 ANQGSEA. The V end was cut by 6 bases, the J end by 4 bases, with 13 bases between. The CDR3 length is 14 residues. CDR3 amino acids: CSVKGGSGANVLTF. Written as DNA, the CDR3 is TGCAGCGTCAAGGGCGGGTCCGGGGCCAACGTCCTGACTTTC.

This chain links TRBV2 with TRBJ2-5, with D perhaps matching TRBD1 (6 bases). V lost 6 bases to trimming and J lost 4 bases, with 15 bases between them. The CDR3 covers 14 residues. CDR1 SNHLY and CDR2 FYNNEI come from the germline V gene. CDR3 nucleotides: TGTGCCAGCAGCGGTGGCAGGGGCGGAGAGACCCAGTACTTC. This encodes CASSGGRGGETQYF.

The V and J genes are TRBV6-5 and TRBJ2-7; tentative D call: TRBD2 (6 bases). V was trimmed by 0 bases and J by 2 bases, leaving 14 bases between them. The CDR3 covers 16 residues. Germline V lookup: CDR1 MNHEY, CDR2 SVGAGI. Written as DNA, the CDR3 is TGTGCCAGCAGTTACTCGGGCACGCGGGGCCCCTACGAGCAGTACTTC. This translates into CASSYSGTRGPYEQYF.

This clone occurred once. The rearrangement links TRBV19 to TRBJ2-2, with 10 bases lining up with TRBD1. V lost 8 bases to trimming and J lost 0 bases; unmatched junction nucleotides: 12. Germline V gene sequence: CDR1 LNHDA, CDR2 SQIVND (reference sequence). The CDR3 sequence is 18 residues long. In DNA form, the CDR3 reads TGTGCCAGTTATCCCATTTGGGACAGGGGAGCGAACACCGGGGAGCTGTTTTTT. It yields the protein CASYPIWDRGANTGELFF. Supplemented by reference TRBV19 and TRBJ2-2, the full variable domain reads DGGITQSPKYLFRKEGQNVTLSCEQNLNHDAMYWYRQDPGQGLRLIYYSQIVNDFQKGDIAEGYSVSREKKESFPLTVTSAQKNPTAFYLCASYPIWDRGANTGELFFGEGSRLTVL.

This clone was recorded once. This chain connects TRBV9 to TRBJ2-3, with 7 bases fitting TRBD2. This CDR3 spans 19 amino acids. Germline V lookup: CDR1 SGDLS, CDR2 YYNGEE. J was trimmed by 6 bases and V by 4 bases; bases with no gene match: 23. CDR3 sequence: CASSPRPAGGVGGIDTQYF. DNA for the CDR3: TGTGCCAGCAGCCCCAGACCTGCCGGGGGAGTGGGGGGGATTGATACGCAGTATTTT.

CDR3 DNA sequence: TGTGCCAGCAGTTTTACAGGGGGTAGTCAGCCCCAGCATTTT. As protein: CASSFTGGSQPQHF. The chain uses TRBV27 and TRBJ1-5, with 8 bases that match TRBD1. Trimming at V came to 3 bases and at J to 6 bases, leaving 4 bases not matched to a gene. There are 14 residues in the CDR3. The germline V gene encodes CDR1 MNHEY and CDR2 SMNVEV (reference sequence).

The rearrangement joins TRBV27 to TRBJ1-1; D is ambiguous. Germline CDR1 is MNHEY and CDR2 is SMNVEV (reference sequence). The CDR3 contains 16 residues. V shed 3 bases and J shed 1 base, with 15 bases lying between them. This CDR3 reads CASSFITGVGNTEAFF. For the CDR3, the DNA is TGTGCCAGCAGTTTTATTACGGGAGTAGGGAACACTGAAGCTTTCTTT.

The rearrangement joins TRBV6-1 to TRBJ2-7, with 7 positions matching TRBD2. V was pared by 2 bases and J by 6 bases, with 13 bases of the junction left unmatched. Germline lookup yields CDR1 MNHNS and CDR2 SASEGT. The CDR3 extends over 16 amino acids. This chain's CDR3 is CASSEWVPVGEGEQYF. DNA for the CDR3: TGTGCCAGCAGTGAATGGGTCCCTGTAGGGGAGGGCGAGCAGTACTTC.

There are a few counts of this clone. V is TRBV5-4 and J is TRBJ2-2; D is unclear. CDR3 size: 12 residues. V dropped 0 bases and J dropped 6 bases, with 3 bases sitting between them. CDR1 and CDR2 from the germline V gene are SGHNT and YYREEE (reference sequence). The CDR3 DNA is TGTGCCAGCAGCTTGGCCGCCGGGGAGCTGTTTTTT. Residues: CASSLAAGELFF.

The sample holds one count of this clone. CDR3 in amino acids: CASSAPVQETQYF. The CDR3 region has the DNA TGTGCCAGCAGTGCTCCCGTACAAGAGACCCAGTACTTC. This chain joins TRBV2 and TRBJ2-5; D not resolved. CDR1 and CDR2 from the germline V gene are SNHLY and FYNNEI. V was trimmed by 4 bases and J by 2 bases, leaving 8 bases between them. The CDR3 contains 13 residues.

This chain joins TRBV4-1 and TRBJ2-6; TRBD2 aligns across 12 bases. V lost 1 base and J lost 0; bases outside the gene matches: 4. The CDR3 extends over 19 amino acids. Germline V gene data show CDR1 as MGHRA and CDR2 as YSYEKL. CDR3 sequence reads: CASSQGLLAGGSGANVLTF. CDR3 bases: TGCGCCAGCAGCCAAGGACTACTAGCGGGGGGCTCTGGGGCCAACGTCCTGACTTTC.

CDR3 coding DNA: TGTGCCAGCAGCGTACAGCCCTTGACAGGGCTTACGAACACCGGGGAGCTGTTTTTT. Translation: CASSVQPLTGLTNTGELFF. The chain uses TRBV9 and TRBJ2-2, with 7 positions matching TRBD1. This CDR3 has 19 amino acids. Trimming took 1 base from V and 0 from J; bases not matched to a gene: 12. Germline V gene data show CDR1 as SGDLS and CDR2 as YYNGEE. Combining the CDR3 with reference TRBV9 and TRBJ2-2 gives the whole variable domain DSGVTQTPKHLITATGQRVTLRCSPRSGDLSVYWYQQSLDQGLQFLIQYYNGEERAKGNILERFSAQQFPDLHSELNLSSLELGDSALYFCASSVQPLTGLTNTGELFFGEGSRLTVL.

The genes are TRBV30 and TRBJ1-1; D not certain. Germline V CDR1 and CDR2: GTSNPN, SVGIG (reference sequence). This CDR3 has 11 residues. V lost 3 bases to trimming and J lost 11 bases, with 13 bases between them. CDR3 in DNA: TGTGCCTGGAGGCCCGGGGTAGGGGCTTTCTTT. Translated, it gives CAWRPGVGAFF.

This clone was picked up one time. The chain has TRBV11-3 and TRBJ1-3, with D unclear. There are 16 residues in the CDR3. V lost 2 bases, J lost 0 bases, and 11 bases lay in between. Germline lookup yields CDR1 SGHNT and CDR2 YENEEA. The CDR3 here is CASSLCERDSGNTIYF. The CDR3 bases are TGTGCCAGCAGCTTATGTGAACGGGACTCTGGAAACACCATATATTTT.

The gene calls are TRBV7-6 and TRBJ2-7; possibly TRBD2 for D (7 bases). The CDR3 extends over 15 amino acids. Germline V CDR1 and CDR2: SGHVS, FNYEAQ. V was cut by 4 bases and J by 4 bases, with 17 bases left in between. The CDR3 nucleotides are TGTGCCAGCAGCTCCCCGGGGGGCGGTGGTTACGAGCAGTACTTC. This gives the protein CASSSPGGGGYEQYF.

The V gene is TRBV12-5, the J gene TRBJ1-6, with D perhaps TRBD1 (5 bases). The CDR3 is 15 residues long. The germline V gene has CDR1 LGHNT and CDR2 FRNRAP. The V and J ends lost 5 bases and 7 bases respectively, with 15 bases between them. The CDR3 spells CASGLANQGNSPLHF. The CDR3 DNA follows: TGTGCTAGTGGTCTTGCTAATCAGGGCAATTCACCCCTCCACTTT.

This chain joins TRBV11-2 and TRBJ2-7; maybe TRBD1 (5 bases). V lost 1 base and J lost 3, with 13 bases in between. CDR3 length equals 15 residues. In germline, CDR1 is SGHAT, CDR2 FQNNGV. CDR3 nucleotides: TGTGCCAGCAGCTTAGGGACCCAGGGTTACTACGAGCAGTACTTC. It translates to CASSLGTQGYYEQYF.

The chain combines TRBV6-6 with TRBJ1-4; D is possibly TRBD1 (5 bases). V lost 6 bases and J lost 5, with 10 bases in between. The CDR3 covers 13 residues. CDR1 is MNHNY and CDR2 is SVGAGI in the germline V gene (reference sequence). The CDR3 DNA follows: TGTGCCAGCAGACTGACAGAAAATGAAAAACTGTTTTTT. Residues: CASRLTENEKLFF.

This clone was counted a few times. The chain recombines TRBV10-3 with TRBJ1-1; D is perhaps TRBD1 (6 bases). Trimming shortened V by 8 bases and J by 1 base, and 8 bases separated the two germline ends. The CDR3 runs 12 residues. Germline V lookup: CDR1 ENHRY, CDR2 SYGVKD. The CDR3 sequence: CAIWDKNTEAFF. As DNA, the CDR3 is TGTGCCATCTGGGACAAGAACACTGAAGCTTTCTTT.